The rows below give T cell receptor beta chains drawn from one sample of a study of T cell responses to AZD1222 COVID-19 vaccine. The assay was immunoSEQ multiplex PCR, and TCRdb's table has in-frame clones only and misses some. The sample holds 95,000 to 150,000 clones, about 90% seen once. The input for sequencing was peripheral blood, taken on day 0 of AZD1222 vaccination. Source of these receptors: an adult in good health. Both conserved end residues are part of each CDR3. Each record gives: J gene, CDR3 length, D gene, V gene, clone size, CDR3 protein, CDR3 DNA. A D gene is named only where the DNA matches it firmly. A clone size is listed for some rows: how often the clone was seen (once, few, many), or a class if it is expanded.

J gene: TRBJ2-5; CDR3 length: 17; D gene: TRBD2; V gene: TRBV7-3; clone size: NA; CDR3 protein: CASSRQGSSGGGETQYF; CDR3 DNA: TGTGCCAGCAGCCGACAAGGGAGTTCCGGGGGAGGGGAGACCCAGTACTTC
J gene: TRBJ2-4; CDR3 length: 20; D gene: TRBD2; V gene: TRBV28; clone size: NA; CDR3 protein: CASSPPGSGSGSWAKNIQYF; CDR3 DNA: TGTGCCAGCAGTCCCCCGGGTAGCGGGAGTGGGTCATGGGCCAAAAACATTCAGTACTTC
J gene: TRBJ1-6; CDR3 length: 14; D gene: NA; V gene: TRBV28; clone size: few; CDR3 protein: CASSFYYLNSPLHF; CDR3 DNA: TGTGCCAGCAGTTTCTACTACTTGAATTCACCCCTCCACTTT
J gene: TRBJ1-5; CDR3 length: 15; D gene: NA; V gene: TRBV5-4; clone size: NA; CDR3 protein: CASSLGRGSNQPQHF; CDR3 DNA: TGTGCCAGCAGCTTGGGCAGGGGTTCGAATCAGCCCCAGCATTTT
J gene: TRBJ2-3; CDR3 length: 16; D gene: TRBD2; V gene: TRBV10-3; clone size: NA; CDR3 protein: CAISEQGLAKLDTQYF; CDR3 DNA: TGTGCCATCAGTGAACAGGGACTAGCCAAGTTAGATACGCAGTATTTT
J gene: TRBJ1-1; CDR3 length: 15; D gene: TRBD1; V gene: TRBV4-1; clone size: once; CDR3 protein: CASSRSQGGRTEAFF; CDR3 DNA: TGCGCCAGCAGCCGGTCCCAGGGGGGAAGAACTGAAGCTTTCTTT
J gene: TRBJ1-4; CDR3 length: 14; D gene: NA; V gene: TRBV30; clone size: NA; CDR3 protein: CAWRPGRANEKLFF; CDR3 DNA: TGTGCCTGGAGACCGGGGAGGGCTAATGAAAAACTGTTTTTT
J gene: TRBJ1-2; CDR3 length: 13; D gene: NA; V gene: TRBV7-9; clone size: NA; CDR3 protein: CASSLGGIYGYTF; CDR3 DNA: TGTGCCAGCAGCTTAGGGGGAATCTATGGCTACACCTTC
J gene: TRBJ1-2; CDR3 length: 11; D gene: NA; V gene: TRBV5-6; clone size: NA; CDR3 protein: CASSLVGGYTF; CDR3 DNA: TGTGCCAGCAGCTTGGTTGGTGGCTACACCTTC
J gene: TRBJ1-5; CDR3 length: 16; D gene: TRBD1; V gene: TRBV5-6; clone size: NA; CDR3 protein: CASSDSTGTFNQPQHF; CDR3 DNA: TGTGCCAGCAGCGATTCGACAGGGACATTTAATCAGCCCCAGCATTTT
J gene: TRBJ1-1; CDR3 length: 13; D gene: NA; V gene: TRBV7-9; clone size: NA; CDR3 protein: CASSFQSNTEAFF; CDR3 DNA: TGTGCCAGCAGCTTTCAGTCGAACACTGAAGCTTTCTTT
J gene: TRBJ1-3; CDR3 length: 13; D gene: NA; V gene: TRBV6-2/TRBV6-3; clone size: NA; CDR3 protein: CASSGHSGNTIYF; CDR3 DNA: TGTGCCAGCAGTGGACACTCTGGAAACACCATATATTTT
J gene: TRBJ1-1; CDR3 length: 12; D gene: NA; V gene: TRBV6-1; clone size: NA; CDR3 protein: CASSDRQDEAFF; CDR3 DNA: TGTGCCAGCAGTGACCGACAGGATGAAGCTTTCTTT
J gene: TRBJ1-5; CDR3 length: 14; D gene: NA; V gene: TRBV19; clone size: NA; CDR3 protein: CASSIRQGNQPQHF; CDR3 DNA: TGTGCCAGTAGTATTAGGCAGGGGAATCAGCCCCAGCATTTT
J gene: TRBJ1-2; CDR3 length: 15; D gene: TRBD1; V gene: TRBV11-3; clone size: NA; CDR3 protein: CASSLPGQGHYGYTF; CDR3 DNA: TGTGCCAGCAGCTTGCCGGGACAGGGCCACTATGGCTACACCTTC
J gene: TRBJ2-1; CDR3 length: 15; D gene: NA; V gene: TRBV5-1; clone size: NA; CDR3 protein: CASSFTQPTYNEQFF; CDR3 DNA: TGCGCCAGCAGCTTCACCCAACCTACCTACAATGAGCAGTTCTTC
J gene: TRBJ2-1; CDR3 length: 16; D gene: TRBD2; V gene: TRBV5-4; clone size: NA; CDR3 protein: CASSLSSGGTYNEQFF; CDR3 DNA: TGTGCCAGCAGCTTGTCGAGCGGGGGGACCTACAATGAGCAGTTCTTC
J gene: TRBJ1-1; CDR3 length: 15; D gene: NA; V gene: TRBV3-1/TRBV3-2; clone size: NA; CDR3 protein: CASSQDSGVTERAFF; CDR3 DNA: TGTGCCAGCAGCCAAGATTCAGGGGTAACCGAACGAGCTTTCTTT
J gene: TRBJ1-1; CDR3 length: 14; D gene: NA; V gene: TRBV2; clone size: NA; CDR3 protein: CASSVVGGRTEAFF; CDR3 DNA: TGTGCCAGCAGTGTCGTAGGGGGTCGGACTGAAGCTTTCTTT
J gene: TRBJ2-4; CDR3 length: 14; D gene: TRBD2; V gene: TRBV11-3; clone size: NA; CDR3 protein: CASSFTGGKNIQYF; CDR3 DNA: TGTGCCAGCAGCTTTACGGGAGGAAAAAACATTCAGTACTTC
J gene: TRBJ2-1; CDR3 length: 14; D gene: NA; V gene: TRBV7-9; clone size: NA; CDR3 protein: CAGRGGGSYNEQFF; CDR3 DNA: TGTGCCGGCAGGGGAGGTGGGTCCTACAATGAGCAGTTCTTC
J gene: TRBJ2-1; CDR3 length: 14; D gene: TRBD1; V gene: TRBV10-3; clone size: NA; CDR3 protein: CATKGDRGNNEQFF; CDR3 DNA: TGTGCCACCAAGGGGGACAGGGGAAACAATGAGCAGTTCTTC
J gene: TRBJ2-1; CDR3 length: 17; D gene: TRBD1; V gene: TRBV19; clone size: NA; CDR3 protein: CASSIRPGQGPYNEQFF; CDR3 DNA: TGTGCCAGTAGTATTAGGCCCGGACAGGGTCCCTACAATGAGCAGTTCTTC
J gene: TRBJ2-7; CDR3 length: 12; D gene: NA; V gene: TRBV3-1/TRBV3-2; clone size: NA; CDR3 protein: CASSLALDEQYF; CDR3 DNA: TGTGCCAGCAGCCTCGCGTTAGACGAGCAGTACTTC
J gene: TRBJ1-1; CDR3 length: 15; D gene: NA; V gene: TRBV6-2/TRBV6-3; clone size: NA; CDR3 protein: CASTPRGGWSTEAFF; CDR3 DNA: TGTGCCAGCACCCCCCGTGGGGGATGGAGTACTGAAGCTTTCTTT
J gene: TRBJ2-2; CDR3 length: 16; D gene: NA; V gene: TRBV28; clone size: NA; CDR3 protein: CASSPPGLGAAGELFF; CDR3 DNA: TGTGCCAGCAGTCCCCCCGGTTTAGGGGCTGCCGGGGAGCTGTTTTTT
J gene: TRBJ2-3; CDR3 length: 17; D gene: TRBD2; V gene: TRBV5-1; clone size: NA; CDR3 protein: CASSLDGTSGHTDTQYF; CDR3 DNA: TGCGCCAGCAGCTTGGATGGGACTAGCGGGCACACAGATACGCAGTATTTT
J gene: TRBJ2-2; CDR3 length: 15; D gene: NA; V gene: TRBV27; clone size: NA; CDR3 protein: CASSLWQGGTGELFF; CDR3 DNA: TGTGCCAGCAGTTTATGGCAGGGTGGGACCGGGGAGCTGTTTTTT
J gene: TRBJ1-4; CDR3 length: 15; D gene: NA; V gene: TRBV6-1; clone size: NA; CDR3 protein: CASSEAQEPNEKLFF; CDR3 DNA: TGTGCCAGCAGTGAAGCACAGGAACCTAATGAAAAACTGTTTTTT
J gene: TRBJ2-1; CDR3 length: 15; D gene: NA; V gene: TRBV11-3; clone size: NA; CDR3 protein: CASSLDQGRDYEQFF; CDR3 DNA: TGTGCCAGCAGCTTAGATCAGGGCAGGGACTATGAGCAGTTCTTC
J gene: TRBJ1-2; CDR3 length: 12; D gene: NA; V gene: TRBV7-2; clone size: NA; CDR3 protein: CASSPKSGGYTF; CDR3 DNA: TGTGCCAGCAGCCCTAAGTCAGGTGGCTACACCTTT
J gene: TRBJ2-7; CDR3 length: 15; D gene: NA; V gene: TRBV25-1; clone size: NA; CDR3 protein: CASSETAVASYEQYF; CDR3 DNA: TGTGCCAGCAGTGAAACGGCGGTGGCCTCCTACGAGCAGTACTTC
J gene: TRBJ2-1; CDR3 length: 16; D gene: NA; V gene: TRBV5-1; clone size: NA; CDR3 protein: CASSWTQAVDRGEQFF; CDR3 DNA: TGCGCCAGCAGCTGGACACAAGCGGTCGACCGAGGTGAGCAGTTCTTC
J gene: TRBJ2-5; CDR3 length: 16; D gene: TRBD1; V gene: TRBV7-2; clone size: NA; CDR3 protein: CASSFQQGAGQETQYF; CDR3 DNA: TGTGCCAGCAGCTTTCAACAGGGGGCGGGCCAAGAGACCCAGTACTTC
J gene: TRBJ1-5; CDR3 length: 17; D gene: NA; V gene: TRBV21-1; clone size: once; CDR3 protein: CASSKRGGHLSNQPQHF; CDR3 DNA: TGTGCCAGCAGCAAAAGAGGGGGACACCTGAGCAATCAGCCCCAGCATTTT
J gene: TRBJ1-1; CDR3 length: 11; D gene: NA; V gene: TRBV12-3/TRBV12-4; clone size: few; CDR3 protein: CASSNRHEAFF; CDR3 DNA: TGTGCCAGCAGTAACAGGCATGAAGCTTTCTTT
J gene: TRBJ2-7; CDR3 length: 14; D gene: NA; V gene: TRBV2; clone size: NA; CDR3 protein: CASSEQGVLYEQYF; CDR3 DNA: TGTGCCAGCAGTGAACAAGGGGTCCTCTACGAGCAGTACTTC
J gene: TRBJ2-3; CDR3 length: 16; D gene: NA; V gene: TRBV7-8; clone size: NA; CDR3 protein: CASSPGGGASTDTQYF; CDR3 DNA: TGTGCCAGCAGCCCCGGAGGAGGGGCCAGCACAGATACGCAGTATTTT
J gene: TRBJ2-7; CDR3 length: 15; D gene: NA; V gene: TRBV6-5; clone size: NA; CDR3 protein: CASTATGLGSYEQYF; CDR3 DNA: TGTGCCAGCACTGCAACAGGGTTGGGCTCCTACGAGCAGTACTTC
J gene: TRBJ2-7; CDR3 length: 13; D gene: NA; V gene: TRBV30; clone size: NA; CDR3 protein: CAWSSGFSYEQYF; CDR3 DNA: TGTGCCTGGAGTTCAGGATTCTCCTACGAGCAGTACTTC
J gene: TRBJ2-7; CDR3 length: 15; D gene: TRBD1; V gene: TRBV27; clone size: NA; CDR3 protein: CASSPRGTAAYEQYF; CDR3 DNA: TGTGCCAGCAGTCCTCGAGGGACAGCCGCCTACGAGCAGTACTTC
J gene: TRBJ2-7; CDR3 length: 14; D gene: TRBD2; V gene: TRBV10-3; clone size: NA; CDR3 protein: CAIRPGLAVYEQYF; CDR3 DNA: TGTGCCATCAGGCCGGGACTAGCGGTCTACGAGCAGTACTTC
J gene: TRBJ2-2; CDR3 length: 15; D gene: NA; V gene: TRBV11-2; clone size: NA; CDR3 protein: CASSLAPMNTGELFF; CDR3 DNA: TGTGCCAGCAGCTTAGCACCGATGAACACCGGGGAGCTGTTTTTT
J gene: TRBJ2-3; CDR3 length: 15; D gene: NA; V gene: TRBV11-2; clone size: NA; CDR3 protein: CASTAAPRSTDTQYF; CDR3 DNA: TGTGCCAGCACCGCAGCACCCCGAAGCACAGATACGCAGTATTTT
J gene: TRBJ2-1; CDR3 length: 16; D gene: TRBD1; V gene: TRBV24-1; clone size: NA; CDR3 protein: CATSDRQGASYNEQFF; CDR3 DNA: TGTGCCACCAGTGACCGACAGGGTGCCTCCTACAATGAGCAGTTCTTC
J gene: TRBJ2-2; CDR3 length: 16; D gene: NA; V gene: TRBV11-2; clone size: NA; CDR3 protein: CASSFTGASNTGELFF; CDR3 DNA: TGTGCCAGCAGCTTTACGGGGGCTTCCAACACCGGGGAGCTGTTTTTT
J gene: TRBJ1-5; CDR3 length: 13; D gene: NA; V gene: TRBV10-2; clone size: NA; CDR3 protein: CASSRGGRQPQHF; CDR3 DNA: TGCGCCAGCAGTCGGGGTGGAAGGCAGCCCCAGCATTTT
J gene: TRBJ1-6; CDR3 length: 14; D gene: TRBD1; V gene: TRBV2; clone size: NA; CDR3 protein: CASRDRDELGPLHF; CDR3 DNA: TGTGCCAGCAGAGACAGGGACGAGCTCGGACCCCTCCACTTT
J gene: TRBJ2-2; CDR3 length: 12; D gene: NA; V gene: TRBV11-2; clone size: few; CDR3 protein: CASSISTGELFF; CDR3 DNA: TGTGCCAGCAGTATTAGCACCGGGGAGCTGTTTTTT
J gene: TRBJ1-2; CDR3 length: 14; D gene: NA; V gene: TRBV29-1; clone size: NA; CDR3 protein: CSVEDVEGPLGYTF; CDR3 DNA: TGCAGCGTTGAAGATGTAGAGGGCCCCCTAGGATACACCTTC